Given below is one TCR beta chain in context. The antigen it binds to is not known. There are no base qualities to consult, and no much larger clone falls within one base. Trimming takes 0 bases from V and 3 bases from J, and the germline ends sit 9 bases apart. The CDR1 and CDR2 encoded by the germline V gene are SGDLS and YYNGEE. From the cysteine up to the phenylalanine, the CDR3 has a length of 14 residues. Just the 42-base CDR3 DNA is kept, in frame starting at base 1. The source of the sample is a study of chemoradiotherapy in HPV16-positive cancers (dated by TCRdb to about 2022). Describing the broader study: Using functional T-cell assays on cells from a couple of HPV16-positive patients, the researchers defined candidate HPV-specific T-cell clones and common TCR motifs. The study set out to ask whether T-cell immunity against the HPV oncoproteins E6 and E7 changes over the course of chemoradiotherapy and whether that immunity affects survival. Next, the candidate HPV-specific TCRs and motifs were followed in TCR repertoires from around 93 patients with HPV-related cancers.

To prepare the library, the immunoSEQ multiplex PCR assay was applied. Sourced from immuneACCESS, this table was stored by TCRdb with only in-frame sequences that have V and J called. A share of the clones is absent; for the studies checked, an unresolved V gene accounts for under half, and the remainder has no known explanation. The sample has over 10,000 clones on record, roughly 80% of them singletons. Roughly 1.5% of the sample is taken by the ten largest. Because repertoires were sampled repeatedly during chemoradiotherapy, clonal expansion in the tumor microenvironment could be followed. Broader findings and caveats from the paper: In HPV16-positive patients, expansion of HPV-responsive T cells during chemoradiotherapy was found to be associated with improved recurrence-free survival. Expansion of candidate HPV-specific clones and E7-related TCR motifs was observed in the tumor microenvironment during treatment, whereas no such expansion was observed for non-HPV-specific T cells. The functional definition of HPV-specific T cells came from only a couple of HPV16-positive patients, and the survival association was reported for HPV16-positive patients.

This receptor was taken from a human donor with HPV-associated anogenital cancer. This sample was gathered from a patient who underwent chemoradiotherapy. The sequence is built from TRBV9 and TRBJ1-1; a confident D gene designation cannot be given. The CDR3 sequence is CASSVVQSDTEAFF. In nucleotide form, the sequence is TGTGCCAGCAGCGTAGTACAGAGCGACACTGAAGCTTTCTTT.